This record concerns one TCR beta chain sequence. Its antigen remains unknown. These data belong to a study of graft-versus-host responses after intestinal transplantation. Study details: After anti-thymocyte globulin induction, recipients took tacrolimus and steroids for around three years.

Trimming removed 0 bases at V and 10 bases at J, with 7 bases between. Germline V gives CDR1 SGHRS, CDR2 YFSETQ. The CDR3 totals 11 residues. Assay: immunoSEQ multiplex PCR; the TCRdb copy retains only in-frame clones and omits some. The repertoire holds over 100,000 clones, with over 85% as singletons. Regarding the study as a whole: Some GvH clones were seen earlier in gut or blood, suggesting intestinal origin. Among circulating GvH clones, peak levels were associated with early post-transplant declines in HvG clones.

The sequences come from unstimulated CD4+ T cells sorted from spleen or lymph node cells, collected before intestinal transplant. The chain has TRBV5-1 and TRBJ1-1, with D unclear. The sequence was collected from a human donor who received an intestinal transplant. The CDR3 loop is CASSLGRSAFF. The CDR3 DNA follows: TGCGCCAGCAGCTTGGGGCGCTCAGCTTTCTTT.